The clone carrying this TCR beta chain has a handful of counts. The data were obtained in a study of beta chain features in type 1 diabetes. Every isolated RNA sample was fully reverse transcribed, so sequencing captured expressed TCRB transcripts. Only in-frame clones appear in the TCRdb table, and some are missing; sequencing was by immunoSEQ multiplex PCR. Of around 44,000 clones in the sample, approximately 53% are singletons; the top ten hold about 0.24%. CD4+ cells of the naive, central memory, regulatory and stem cell-like memory types were sorted via CD45RO/CCR7/CD25/CD127/CD95/CD27. Looked up from germline, CDR1 is SGHTA and CDR2 is FQGNSA. The junction had 21 bases not matched to a gene; V was cut back by 6 bases and J by 3 bases. The CDR3 consists of 19 residues.

The chain carries TRBV7-2 and TRBJ2-7; 9 bases match TRBD1. Sequenced input: stem cell memory CD4+ T cells from blood. The receptor was derived from a young woman in good health. The CDR3 spells CASRLYEITGTGKIYEQYF. In nucleotides, the CDR3 is TGTGCCAGCAGGTTATACGAAATCACCGGGACAGGGAAAATCTACGAGCAGTACTTC.